A selection of T cell receptor beta chains follows, all from one sample in a study of control samples from healthy donors and cancer patients. Profiled with immunoSEQ multiplex PCR; TCRdb holds only in-frame clones, not every one. The sample consists of over 85,000 clones, about 88% of them appearing once. The sample consisted of PBMCs. These receptors originate from a woman between 45 and 65 years old with colorectal cancer. CDR3s include the opening cysteine and the closing phenylalanine or tryptophan. Fields, in order: V gene, clone size, J gene, D gene, CDR3 protein, CDR3 DNA. A D gene is named only where the DNA matches it firmly. Not every row has a clone size; where given, it reads once, few, many or a size class.

>TRBV4-3|.|TRBJ2-5|.
CASSQDPRTGRETQYF
TGCGCCAGCAGCCAAGACCCCCGAACAGGGAGAGAGACCCAGTACTTC
>TRBV5-1|.|TRBJ2-5|.
CASSLEVVLKTQYF
TGCGCCAGCAGCTTGGAGGTGGTTTTAAAGACCCAGTACTTC
>TRBV18|.|TRBJ1-4|.
CASSVSTNEKLFF
TGTGCCAGCTCAGTGTCAACTAATGAAAAACTGTTTTTT
>TRBV5-5|.|TRBJ1-2|.
CASSLEVGAYGYTF
TGTGCCAGCAGCTTGGAGGTGGGGGCCTATGGCTACACCTTC
>TRBV2|.|TRBJ1-3|TRBD1
CASRDRDSLGGNTIYF
TGTGCCAGCAGAGACAGGGACAGTCTGGGTGGAAACACCATATATTTT
>TRBV5-1|.|TRBJ2-2|.
CASSSLGGRTGELFF
TGCGCCAGCAGCTCTTTAGGAGGTCGGACCGGGGAGCTGTTTTTT
>TRBV7-2|.|TRBJ2-5|.
CASSSGPQETQYF
TGTGCCAGCAGCTCTGGACCGCAAGAGACCCAGTACTTC
>TRBV5-4|.|TRBJ1-1|.
CASSLFQVETEAFF
TGTGCCAGCAGCTTGTTTCAGGTGGAGACTGAAGCTTTCTTT
>TRBV5-4|once|TRBJ2-3|.
CASSRYSTDTQYF
TGTGCCAGCAGCAGATACAGCACAGATACGCAGTATTTT
>TRBV29-1|once|TRBJ2-5|TRBD2
CSGRGTGETQYF
TGCAGCGGGCGGGGGACGGGGGAGACCCAGTACTTC